This T cell receptor (beta chain) was recovered during a study of OX40 agonist ivuxolimab in advanced cancers. Study overall: Participants, 65% to 85% male, averaged about 56 years of age, ranging from 23 to 79. Three patients got partial responses; one had hepatocellular carcinoma and two had cutaneous melanoma.

Clones were read by immunoSEQ multiplex PCR, and TCRdb kept only the in-frame ones, dropping some. This table has about 25,000 clones, approximately 86% appearing once. Trimming cost V 3 bases and J 2 bases, with 13 bases left between them. Germline V CDR1 and CDR2: SNHLY, FYNNEI. There are 15 residues in the CDR3. The V gene is TRBV2, the J gene TRBJ2-5; weak D call: TRBD2 (6 bases). The sample in question was CD4+ or CD8+ T cells sorted from blood, obtained in a trial of the OX40 agonist ivuxolimab. This clonotype was obtained from an adult with an advanced solid tumor such as melanoma, head and neck, liver or kidney cancer. The CDR3: CASSDGQAGQETQYF. CDR3 coding DNA: TGTGCCAGCAGTGATGGGCAGGCGGGACAAGAGACCCAGTACTTC.